Included here is one T cell receptor (beta chain) sequence, with context. This clone's antigen is unknown. No much larger clone exists at a distance of one base, and base qualities are not known. In Seattle, one collaborating source enrolled patients while the infection was active and tracked those patients longitudinally over the course of disease. Each collaborating institution followed its own protocols to collect whole blood in K2EDTA tubes. For TCRbeta analysis, collaborators shipped samples as frozen whole blood, isolated PBMCs, or DNA extracted from either of those sample types. The data were obtained in a study of blood T cell repertoires in COVID-19 (TCRdb year 2020). With regard to the full study: The collaborator samples originated in the United States, Italy and Spain and spanned the acute and convalescent phases of COVID-19. The prospective study material was composed of cDNA or gDNA derived from T cells, B-cell-depleted T cells, or PBMCs. Deeply sampled blood TCRbeta repertoires from subjects exposed to, actively infected with, or recovered from COVID-19 were included in the dataset. The repertoires were released in a freely available public database intended as a resource for research on the immune response to SARS-CoV-2. The samples were drawn from two sources: the first 160 participants of the ongoing ImmuneRACE study, and 1,000 to 1,500 subjects contributed by 6 global collaborators. A de-identified subject ID, COVID-19 status, age in years and sex were almost always included in the sample metadata. Where available, HLA class I and class II types were taken from metadata supplied by the sample provider and were not determined by assay-based typing. General study outcomes and caveats: How much clinical and demographic metadata was included differed by source and by participant, and the metadata was provided uncurated.

The CDR3 contains 15 residues, cysteine and phenylalanine counted. CDR3 DNA only is kept here, 45 bases in frame from base 1. V lost 6 bases and J lost 5 bases, and the count of bases not matched to a germline gene is 9. Taken from the germline V gene, the CDR1 and CDR2 loops are MNHEY and SVGAGI. The immunoSEQ Assay, a bias-controlled multiplex PCR, was used to amplify TCRbeta CDR3 regions from genomic DNA. The authors processed their data as follows. Nucleated cell counts per sample were estimated from amplification of reference gene primers within the assay. Sequence reads were collapsed and filtered to measure the absolute abundance of every unique TCRbeta CDR3 rearrangement. Productive Simpson clonality was computed per sample as the square root of Simpson's diversity index over productive rearrangements. Sourced from immuneACCESS, this table was stored by TCRdb with only in-frame sequences that have V and J called. A share of the clones is absent; for the studies checked, an unresolved V gene accounts for under half, and the remainder has no known explanation. D and trimming were read from the DNA, whereas the V and J calls and clone size are those reported in that table. For this sample there are 150,000 to 200,000 clones; over 75% appear just once. 18% of the sample is in the top ten clones.

This chain joins TRBV6-5 to TRBJ1-4; 7 bases in between match TRBD1. This TCR came from a person between 70 and 80 years old with COVID-19, enrolled during active disease. Sequenced input: peripheral blood. The sequence in DNA is TGTGCCAGCAGGATGGGACAGTCAGGGAATGAAAAACTGTTTTTT. The resulting protein is CASRMGQSGNEKLFF.